This is a list of T cell receptor beta chains from one sample in a study of T cells in tuberculosis. Sequencing used immunoSEQ multiplex PCR; TCRdb keeps in-frame clones, though not all of them. This sample carries fewer than 40,000 clones, around 93% of them seen once, and the ten largest clones take approximately 2.2%. Sequenced material: PBMCs, taken at tuberculosis diagnosis. The receptors were sampled from an adult with tuberculosis. CDR3s include the opening cysteine and the closing phenylalanine or tryptophan. The D gene is left open where the match is weak. Only part of the rows carry a size: once, few, many, or a class if the clone is expanded.

clone_size,j_call,v_call,d_call,cdr3_nt,cdr3_aa
NA,TRBJ1-5,TRBV5-6,NA,TGTGCCAGCAGCTTGGGCGGTTATCATCAGCCCCAGCATTTT,CASSLGGYHQPQHF
few,TRBJ1-6,TRBV6-5,NA,TGTGCCAGCAGACCGGGTCCCTATAATTCACCCCTCCACTTT,CASRPGPYNSPLHF
NA,TRBJ2-2,TRBV7-2,NA,TGTGCCAGCAGCCGGGGAGCCATTAACACCGGGGAGCTGTTTTTT,CASSRGAINTGELFF
once,TRBJ1-3,TRBV6-1,NA,TGTGCCAGCAGGCCCGGGGGGGAAGGAAACACCATATATTTT,CASRPGGEGNTIYF
NA,TRBJ2-3,TRBV5-1,TRBD1,TGCGCCAGCAGCTTCAGGGGGACGGGCACAGATACGCAGTATTTT,CASSFRGTGTDTQYF
NA,TRBJ1-2,TRBV7-9,TRBD1,TGTGCCAGCAGCTTAGAACCACCGGGACAGGGATCCTATGGCTACACCTTC,CASSLEPPGQGSYGYTF
NA,TRBJ2-7,TRBV7-2,TRBD2,TGTGCCAGCAGCTTTAGTTCTGGGAGGGTACCCTACGAGCAGTACTTC,CASSFSSGRVPYEQYF
NA,TRBJ1-1,TRBV19,NA,TGTGCCAGTAGGGCAGGGCGGGGGAACACTGAAGCTTTCTTT,CASRAGRGNTEAFF
NA,TRBJ1-6,TRBV5-6,NA,TGTGCCAGCAGCCCCACAGCTCCCTCCTCCTATAATTCACCCCTCCACTTT,CASSPTAPSSYNSPLHF
NA,TRBJ1-1,TRBV19,TRBD1,TGTGCCAGTAGTCAACCGACAGGGACTGAAGCTTTCTTT,CASSQPTGTEAFF
NA,TRBJ2-1,TRBV7-2,NA,TGTGCCAGCAGCCAGGGTGAGCAGTTCTTC,CASSQGEQFF
NA,TRBJ1-6,TRBV5-1,NA,TGCGCCAGCAGCGAACAGCCTAATTCACCCCTCCACTTT,CASSEQPNSPLHF
NA,TRBJ2-1,TRBV5-1,TRBD2,TGCGCCAGCAGCTACTATAGCGGGGGGGCTTACAATGAGCAGTTCTTC,CASSYYSGGAYNEQFF
NA,TRBJ1-4,TRBV9,NA,TGTGCCAGCAGCTCTTCGAGGAGGGGAGGGGAAAAACTGTTTTTT,CASSSSRRGGEKLFF
NA,TRBJ2-3,TRBV4-3,NA,TGCGCCAGCAGCCAGGTGGTCTACACAGATACGCAGTATTTT,CASSQVVYTDTQYF
NA,TRBJ2-2,TRBV30,TRBD1,TGTGCCCAAACCGGACAGGGGCGTAACACCGGGGAGCTGTTTTTT,CAQTGQGRNTGELFF
NA,TRBJ2-5,TRBV11-2,NA,TGTGCCAGCAGCCCCTTGCGTGGCGGCCAAGAGACCCAGTACTTC,CASSPLRGGQETQYF
once,TRBJ1-1,TRBV25-1,NA,TGTGCCAGCAGTGATACGGGGAGCACTGAAGCTTTCTTT,CASSDTGSTEAFF
NA,TRBJ2-7,TRBV6-5,NA,TGTGCCAGCAGTCCCACTCCAACTATGTACGAGCAGTACTTC,CASSPTPTMYEQYF
NA,TRBJ2-1,TRBV9,TRBD2,TGTGCCAGCAGCGTAGGAGGAGCGGGGCTGAATGAGCAGTTCTTC,CASSVGGAGLNEQFF
NA,TRBJ2-3,TRBV27,NA,TGTGCCAGTGAACCTAGTGTCTCTAGCACAGATACGCAGTATTTT,CASEPSVSSTDTQYF
NA,TRBJ2-5,TRBV30,NA,TGTGCCTGGAGTGAGAGGGTCGGGGAGACCCAGTACTTC,CAWSERVGETQYF
NA,TRBJ1-2,TRBV4-1,NA,TGCGCCAGCAGCCAAGAATGGTCAGCTAACTATGGCTACACCTTC,CASSQEWSANYGYTF
once,TRBJ2-1,TRBV15,TRBD2,TGTGCCACCAGCAGAGGTGGGGGGGGTCGCAATGAGCAGTTCTTC,CATSRGGGGRNEQFF
NA,TRBJ1-1,TRBV7-8,TRBD1,TGTGCCAGCAGCTTAGGTAGGCAGGGGGCTGTTAGCACTGAAGCTTTCTTT,CASSLGRQGAVSTEAFF
NA,TRBJ2-7,TRBV19,TRBD1,TGTGCCAGTAGTTGGGCAGGGGGTGATGGCTACGAGCAGTACTTC,CASSWAGGDGYEQYF
NA,TRBJ1-3,TRBV7-3,TRBD1,TGTGCCAGCAGCTCGGCGGACAGGCCCTCTGGAAACACCATATATTTT,CASSSADRPSGNTIYF
NA,TRBJ2-3,TRBV6-5,NA,TGTGCCAGCACCGGGGATACCATCACAGATACGCAGTATTTT,CASTGDTITDTQYF
NA,TRBJ1-4,TRBV18,TRBD1,TGTGCCAGCTCACCTCCGGGACAGGGCAGTGAAAAACTGTTTTTT,CASSPPGQGSEKLFF
NA,TRBJ2-5,TRBV5-4,NA,TGTGCCAGCAGCCTCCCCCCCGAAGAGACCCAGTACTTC,CASSLPPEETQYF
NA,TRBJ2-1,TRBV27,NA,TGTGCCAGCAGTGGCCCCCGACTAAAGCAGTTCTTC,CASSGPRLKQFF
NA,TRBJ2-5,TRBV4-3,TRBD2,TGCGCCAGCAGCCAGTTCGGACTAGCCGGGGAGACCCAGTACTTC,CASSQFGLAGETQYF
once,TRBJ1-5,TRBV4-2,TRBD1,TGTGCCAGCAGCCAAGATAGGGGGACAGTCAATCAGCCCCAGCATTTT,CASSQDRGTVNQPQHF
NA,TRBJ1-2,TRBV28,NA,TGTGCCAGCAGTTTTCGGTCAGGGGCCGCCGCCGGCTACACCTTC,CASSFRSGAAAGYTF
NA,TRBJ1-2,TRBV5-1,NA,TGCGCCAGCAGCTTGGCGCGGTCCTTATCGGGTGGCTACACCTTC,CASSLARSLSGGYTF
NA,TRBJ1-2,TRBV6-5,TRBD1,TGTGCCAGCAGCCCCGTCGACAGGGCCTATGGCTACACCTTC,CASSPVDRAYGYTF
NA,TRBJ2-5,TRBV6-6,TRBD1,TGTGCCAGCAGTCGGGACAGGGGACAAGAGACCCAGTACTTC,CASSRDRGQETQYF
NA,TRBJ2-1,TRBV7-8,TRBD2,TGTGCCAGCAGCCCTAGCGGGGTCTCCTACAATGAGCAGTTCTTC,CASSPSGVSYNEQFF
NA,TRBJ2-1,TRBV5-8,TRBD2,TGTGCCAGCAGCGGGGGGGAGAGCTCCTACAATGAGCAGTTCTTC,CASSGGESSYNEQFF
NA,TRBJ2-1,TRBV12-5,NA,TGTGCTAGTGGTTTGGTACCGATCCGGGGTGGGAGCTACAATGAGCAGTTCTTC,CASGLVPIRGGSYNEQFF
NA,TRBJ1-3,TRBV11-2,NA,TGTGCCAGCAGCTCTCGACTGGGCTCTGGAAACACCATATATTTT,CASSSRLGSGNTIYF
medium-sized,TRBJ2-2,TRBV7-2,NA,TGTGCCAGCAGCTCCTTCTCCGGGGAGCTGTTTTTT,CASSSFSGELFF
NA,TRBJ2-2,TRBV10-1,TRBD2,TGCGCCAGCAGTGAGACGGGGCGGGAGACCGGGGAGCTGTTTTTT,CASSETGRETGELFF
NA,TRBJ2-1,TRBV6-1,TRBD1,TGTGCTAGTAGGAGACAGGGACCATACAATGAGCAGTTCTTC,CASRRQGPYNEQFF
NA,TRBJ2-2,TRBV7-2,NA,TGTGCCAGCAGCAGAATCGGAGGGCCGGCTGGGGAGCTGTTTTTT,CASSRIGGPAGELFF
NA,TRBJ1-1,TRBV7-3,NA,TGTGCCAGCAGCTTAGCCGCGCGGAGTAACACTGAAGCTTTCTTT,CASSLAARSNTEAFF
NA,TRBJ2-3,TRBV30,NA,TGTGCCTGGAGTGATGGCCAGACTGCGGATACGCAGTATTTT,CAWSDGQTADTQYF
NA,TRBJ2-1,TRBV4-2,NA,TGTGCCAGCAGCCAAGGTCACAGGTACAATGAGCAGTTCTTC,CASSQGHRYNEQFF
NA,TRBJ2-1,TRBV30,NA,TGTGCCTGGAGTGTACGAGGGGAGCAGTTCTTC,CAWSVRGEQFF
NA,TRBJ1-3,TRBV6-5,TRBD1,TGTGCCAGCAGTTCCCAGACAGGGGACTCTGGAAACACCATATATTTT,CASSSQTGDSGNTIYF
NA,TRBJ1-5,TRBV12-5,TRBD1,TGTGCTAGTGCTTACCGGACAGGGAGGTATTCCGTCAGCAATCAGCCCCAGCATTTT,CASAYRTGRYSVSNQPQHF
NA,TRBJ2-7,TRBV5-1,NA,TGCGCCAGCTCGGACAGAGTCTCCTACGAGCAGTACTTC,CASSDRVSYEQYF
NA,TRBJ2-2,TRBV5-6,NA,TGTGCCAGCAGTTTCGGAGGCGGCGGGGAGCTGTTTTTT,CASSFGGGGELFF
NA,TRBJ2-1,TRBV11-3,NA,TGTGCCAGCAGCCAGGCCAGGGGCGATGAGCAGTTCTTC,CASSQARGDEQFF
NA,TRBJ1-1,TRBV19,NA,TGTGCCAGTAGTATAGATTTAGGGACATCGGCGAACACTGAAGCTTTCTTT,CASSIDLGTSANTEAFF
NA,TRBJ1-2,TRBV6-5,TRBD1,TGTGCCAGCAGTTACCGACGGACAGGGGGAGGCTATGGCTACACCTTC,CASSYRRTGGGYGYTF
NA,TRBJ1-5,TRBV6-1,NA,TGTGCCAGCAGGCCCGGGACACTAAGCAATCAGCCCCAGCATTTT,CASRPGTLSNQPQHF